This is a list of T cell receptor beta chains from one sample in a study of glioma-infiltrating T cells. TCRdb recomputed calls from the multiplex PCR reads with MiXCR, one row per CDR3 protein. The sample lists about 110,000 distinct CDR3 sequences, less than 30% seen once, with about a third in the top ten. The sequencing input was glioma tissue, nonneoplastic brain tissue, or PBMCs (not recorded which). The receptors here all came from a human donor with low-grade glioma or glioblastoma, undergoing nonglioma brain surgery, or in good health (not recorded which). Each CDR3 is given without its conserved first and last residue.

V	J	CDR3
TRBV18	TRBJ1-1	ASSPATAKPLNTEAF
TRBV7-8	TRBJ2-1	ASSLAEASGRNNEQF
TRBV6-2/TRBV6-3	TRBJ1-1	ARSEKESRGAF
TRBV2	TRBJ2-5	ASSFTYLQETQY
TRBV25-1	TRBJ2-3	ASSNSGRRREGRTDTQY
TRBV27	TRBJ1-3	ASSLSPGNTIY
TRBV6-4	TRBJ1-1	ASRDRGMNTEAF
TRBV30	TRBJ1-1	AGGRRLDEAF
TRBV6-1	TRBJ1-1	ASSKGWNTEAF
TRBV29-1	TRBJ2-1	SVISGQSNEQF
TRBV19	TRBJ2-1	ASSNPLREQF
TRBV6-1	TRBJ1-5	ASRRDRGHQPQH
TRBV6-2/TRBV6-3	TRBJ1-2	ASSSRQGAGGYT
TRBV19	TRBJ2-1	ASSIPGSEQF
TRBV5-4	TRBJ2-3	ASSLIGSPDTQY
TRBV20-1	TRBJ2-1	SANNRADEQF